Sequencing of this T cell receptor (beta chain) was carried out in a study of shared clonotypes between healthy human individuals. Study background: The study used three CD4 naive, three CD4 memory, two CD8 naive and one CD8 memory plate per donor. Points from the study as a whole: Estimated richness was generally greater in naive than memory subsets. Genetic and exposure-history diversity was limited by the small donor number.

The J segment lost 3 bases and the V segment lost 6 bases, leaving 5 bases of the junction unmatched. The CDR3 is 15 residues long. From germline, CDR1 is SGHVS and CDR2 FQNEAQ. TCRdb keeps only in-frame clones here, not all; method: immunoSEQ multiplex PCR. The table includes almost 700,000 clones, roughly 94% detected once. It was CD45RO-negative cells, positively selected for CCR7, that made up naive CD8 cells, with terminally differentiated effector memory CD45RA+ cells excluded. There were only Caucasian adults among the donors, and all lived in Nashville, Tennessee. To note about this clone: Its target is unknown.

The sequence came from a man aged 25 to 45 in good health. Sequenced material: naive CD8+ T cells sorted from blood. The J gene is TRBJ2-7, the V gene TRBV7-8; 13 bases are a match to TRBD2. The CDR3 DNA follows: TGTGCCAGCAGGGCTGGGACTAGCGGGAACTACGAGCAGTACTTC. This gives the protein CASRAGTSGNYEQYF.